This TCR beta chain was identified in a study of early T cells in non-severe SARS-CoV-2 infection. TCRdb itself ran the 5' RACE reads through MiXCR, one entry per CDR3 protein. The sample yields some 85,000 distinct CDR3 sequences, roughly 15% seen once. Germline-derived CDR1 and CDR2 are LGHNA and YNFKEQ. There are 17 residues in the CDR3. Trimming took off 0 bases at V and 1 base at J, with 14 bases between the two ends. This clonotype was found a few times. The chain recombines TRBV4-2 with TRBJ2-3; D is possibly TRBD2 (7 bases). The sequence came from an adult who was a healthcare worker with PCR-confirmed SARS-CoV-2 infection or an uninfected control (not recorded which). The sample comprised whole blood. The CDR3 is CASSQEGGADGTDTQYF. The CDR3 region has the DNA TGTGCCAGCAGCCAAGAAGGGGGGGCCGATGGCACAGATACGCAGTATTTT.